This TCR beta chain was recovered during a study of human thymus T cells. Data came from immunoSEQ multiplex PCR; TCRdb stores just in-frame clones and leaves some out. The data hold about 78,000 clones, with around 96% observed a single time. General study points: What appeared biased in thymic and blood repertoires was the usage of V and J genes.

This clone occurred once. Its antigen is currently unknown. Thymus tissue was removed during corrective cardiac surgery. All donors were healthy Finnish infants who were undergoing corrective surgery to treat congenital heart defects. This CDR3 has 11 amino acids. Trimming stripped 6 bases from V and 1 base from J, with 5 bases between. The V gene's germline CDR1 is DFQATT and CDR2 SNEGSKA (reference sequence). The TCR sequence derives from a boy younger than two with a congenital heart defect but otherwise immunologically healthy. Sequences were obtained from thymus tissue. This chain joins TRBV20-1 and TRBJ2-3; D unresolved. Here the CDR3 reads CSACGTDTQYF. CDR3 nucleotide sequence: TGCAGTGCATGCGGCACAGATACGCAGTATTTT.